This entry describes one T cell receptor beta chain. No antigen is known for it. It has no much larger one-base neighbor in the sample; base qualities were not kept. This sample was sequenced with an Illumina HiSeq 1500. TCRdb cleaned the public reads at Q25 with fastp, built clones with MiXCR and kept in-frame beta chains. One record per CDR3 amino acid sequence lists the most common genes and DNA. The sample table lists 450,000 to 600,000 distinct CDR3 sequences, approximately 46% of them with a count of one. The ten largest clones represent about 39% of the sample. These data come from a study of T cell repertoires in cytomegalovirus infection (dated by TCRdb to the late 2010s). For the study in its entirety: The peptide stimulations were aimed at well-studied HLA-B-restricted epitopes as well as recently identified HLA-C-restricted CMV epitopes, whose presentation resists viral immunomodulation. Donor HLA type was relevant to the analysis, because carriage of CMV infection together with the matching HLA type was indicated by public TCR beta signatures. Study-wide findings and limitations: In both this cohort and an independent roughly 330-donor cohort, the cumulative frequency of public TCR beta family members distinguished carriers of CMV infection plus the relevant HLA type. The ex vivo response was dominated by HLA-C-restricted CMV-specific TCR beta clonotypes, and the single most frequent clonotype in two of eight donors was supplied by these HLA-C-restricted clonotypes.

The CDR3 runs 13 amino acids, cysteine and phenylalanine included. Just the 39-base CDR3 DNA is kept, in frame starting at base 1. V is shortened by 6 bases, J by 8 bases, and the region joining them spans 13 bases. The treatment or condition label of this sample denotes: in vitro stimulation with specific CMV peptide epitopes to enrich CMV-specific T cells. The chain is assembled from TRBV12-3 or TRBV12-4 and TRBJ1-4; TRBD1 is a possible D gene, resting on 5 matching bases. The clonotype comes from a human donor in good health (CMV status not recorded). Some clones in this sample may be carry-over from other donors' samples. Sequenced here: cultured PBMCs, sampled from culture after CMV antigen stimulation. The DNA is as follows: TGTGCCAGCAGAAACCGGGGGGGGGAAAAACTGTTTTTT. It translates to CASRNRGGEKLFF.